These 4 T cell receptor beta chains originate from one sample sequenced in a study of tumor-infiltrating lymphocytes in primary liver carcinoma. Out of unsorted whole blood came the blood RNA, and germline DNA was extracted as well. From around 500 ng total RNA, TCR beta cDNA was generated with a primer in the constant region. Sequencing libraries for TCR beta derived from three nested multiplex PCR rounds that used slightly modified ARM-PCR. Forward primers for TRBV1-TRBV30 and a C-beta reverse primer served the first two PCR rounds, at about 10 cycles each. TCRdb reanalysed the multiplex PCR reads using MiXCR and keeps one entry per CDR3 protein. The profile covers about 310,000 distinct CDR3 sequences, with 65% appearing a single time and approximately 9.4% taken by the ten largest. The sample consisted of peripheral blood. The receptors were gathered from a man aged 40-49 years with primary liver carcinoma and hepatitis B virus infection.

CDR3 sequence: CANTRGRSTGELFF. CDR3 coding DNA: TGTGCCAACACTAGGGGCCGGAGCACCGGGGAGCTGTTTTTT. The rearrangement uses TRBV6-1 and TRBJ2-2; tentatively, D is TRBD1 or TRBD2 (5 bases each). The CDR3 runs 14 residues. Germline CDR1 reads MNHNS; CDR2 reads SASEGT. The V gene lost 10 bases and the J gene lost 4 bases, with 16 bases spanning the gap.

The rearrangement uses TRBV5-4 and TRBJ1-3, with no clear D. The CDR3 spans 15 residues. Trimming pared 5 bases from V and 3 bases from J, leaving 15 bases between. The germline gives CDR1 SGHNT, CDR2 YYREEE (reference sequence). CDR3 nucleotide sequence: TGTGCCAGCAGTACCCCTGCGGGAGATGGAAACACCATATATTTT. It codes for CASSTPAGDGNTIYF.

This clonotype was picked up many times. The chain combines TRBV7-9 with TRBJ2-1; 10 nucleotides agree with TRBD2. Germline trimming cut 5 bases from V and 3 bases from J; bases unmatched to any gene: 10. This CDR3 spans 17 amino acids. Germline CDR1 SEHNR, CDR2 FQNEAQ (reference sequence). The CDR3 loop is CASSRTSGQLNYNEQFF. Written as DNA, the CDR3 is TGTGCCAGCAGCCGGACTAGCGGACAACTAAACTACAATGAGCAGTTCTTC.

Details on this clonotype: A far larger clone is just one base off, so this is likely a read error. The missing conserved phenylalanine or tryptophan at the end of this CDR3 makes a read error likely. The J gene is TRBJ2-3, the V gene TRBV12-3 or TRBV12-4, with unresolved D. Trimming cost V 3 bases and J 4 bases, with 2 bases left between them. The CDR3 length is 11 residues. The CDR3 DNA reads as TGTGCCAGCAGTTTGGCAGATACGCAGTATTAT. Protein: CASSLADTQYY.